The 16 T cell receptor beta chains reported below all come from one sample, sequenced in a study of shared clonotypes between healthy human individuals. The data were produced by immunoSEQ multiplex PCR, yet TCRdb's version contains in-frame clones alone and is incomplete. The table lists millions of clones, over 85% of them singletons, with about 0.39% in the top ten. The specimen sequenced was naive CD4+ T cells from PBMCs. Regarding subset: CD45RA+ positively selected. The receptors here all came from a man aged 18 to 29 in good health. Some clones in this sample may be carry-over from other donors' samples.

The V call is TRBV7-9, the J call TRBJ1-4, with D perhaps TRBD1 (5 bases). The CDR3 extends over 18 amino acids. Germline CDR1 SEHNR, CDR2 FQNEAQ (reference sequence). Trimming took 4 bases from V and 10 from J, leaving 28 bases between them. CDR3 region: CASSSMAQGGTTGGKLFF. For the CDR3, the DNA is TGTGCCAGCAGCTCGATGGCCCAAGGAGGGACCACCGGTGGAAAACTGTTTTTT.

The chain has TRBV18 and TRBJ1-5; TRBD1 is a possible D gene (5 bases). Trimming stripped 5 bases from V and 6 bases from J, with 11 bases between. This CDR3 region has 13 residues. CDR1 and CDR2 from the germline V gene are KGHSH and LQKENI. CDR3 protein: CASSGGFSQPQHF. The CDR3 DNA reads as TGTGCCAGCTCAGGGGGGTTCAGTCAGCCCCAGCATTTT.

With respect to this clone: The sample has other DNA sequences that encode this CDR3 too. This rearrangement joins TRBV28 to TRBJ1-2; D gene unclear. The CDR3 is 13 amino acids. V shed 3 bases and J shed 8 bases, with 13 bases lying between them. CDR1 and CDR2 (germline): MDHEN, SYDVKM. CDR3 sequence (DNA): TGTGCCAGCAGTTTGGAAGGCGGACGGGGCTACACCTTC. This translates into CASSLEGGRGYTF.

The chain employs TRBV28 and TRBJ2-7; 13 nucleotides align to TRBD2. The V gene's germline CDR1 is MDHEN and CDR2 SYDVKM. This CDR3 is built from 15 residues. With V trimmed by 5 bases and J by 4 bases, 5 bases remained unmatched. The CDR3 spells CASSEGLAGRYEQYF. In nucleotides, the CDR3 is TGTGCCAGCAGTGAGGGACTAGCGGGAAGGTACGAGCAGTACTTC.

The V call is TRBV18, the J call TRBJ2-7; D unresolved. This CDR3 has 16 amino acids. V was shortened by 3 bases and J by 0 bases, with 15 bases between the two germline ends. Germline V lookup: CDR1 KGHSH, CDR2 LQKENI. CDR3 in amino acids: CASSPFDNSLSYEQYF. The DNA for the CDR3 is TGTGCCAGCTCACCTTTCGACAATTCCCTCTCCTACGAGCAGTACTTC.

This clone was detected once. The chain has TRBV5-5 and TRBJ2-7; the match to TRBD1 covers 12 bases. The trim removed 4 bases at V and 1 base at J, leaving 3 bases unmatched. Germline lookup yields CDR1 SGHKS and CDR2 YYEKEE (reference sequence). The CDR3 covers 15 residues. This CDR3 reads CASSGTGGRSYEQYF. CDR3 DNA sequence: TGTGCCAGCAGCGGGACAGGGGGCCGATCCTACGAGCAGTACTTC.

This clone was counted only a few times. This chain uses TRBV5-5 with TRBJ1-4; unclear D gene. The CDR3 runs 15 residues. Per germline, CDR1 SGHKS and CDR2 YYEKEE (reference sequence). Trimming stripped 2 bases from V and 0 bases from J, with 8 bases between. CDR3 amino acids: CASSFPNPTNEKLFF. Written as DNA, the CDR3 is TGTGCCAGCAGCTTCCCGAACCCAACTAATGAAAAACTGTTTTTT.

This clone has a single count. The rearrangement uses TRBV7-9 and TRBJ2-4; D perhaps matches TRBD1 (5 bases). Trimming shortened V by 5 bases and J by 0 bases, and 11 bases separated the two germline ends. The germline V gene has CDR1 SEHNR and CDR2 FQNEAQ (reference sequence). The CDR3 is 15 amino acids. CDR3 bases: TGTGCCAGCAGCCCCGACAGCATAGCCAAAAACATTCAGTACTTC. It specifies CASSPDSIAKNIQYF. The full variable domain, completed using reference TRBV7-9 and TRBJ2-4, is DTGVSQNPRHKITKRGQNVTFRCDPISEHNRLYWYRQTLGQGPEFLTYFQNEAQLEKSRLLSDRFSAERPKGSFSTLEIQRTEQGDSAMYLCASSPDSIAKNIQYFGAGTRLSVL.

In the case of this clone: The sample holds other DNA sequences that translate to the same CDR3. The V gene is TRBV28, the J gene TRBJ1-5; no definite D call. Germline CDR1 MDHEN, CDR2 SYDVKM. The CDR3 totals 14 residues. V was clipped by 4 bases and J by 1 base, with 8 bases between them. CDR3 in amino acids: CASSSPGSNQPQHF. The CDR3 bases are TGTGCCAGCAGTTCCCCCGGGAGCAATCAGCCCCAGCATTTT.

The genes are TRBV18 and TRBJ1-2; D perhaps matches TRBD1 (5 bases). CDR1 KGHSH and CDR2 LQKENI come from the germline V gene. Deletions cut 6 bases from V and 8 bases from J, with 13 bases between. This CDR3 is built from 12 residues. CDR3 sequence reads: CASSGGGNGYTF. The CDR3 nucleotides read TGTGCCAGCTCCGGGGGGGGAAACGGCTACACCTTC.

About this clone: Within the sample, other DNA sequences also encode this same CDR3. The V gene is TRBV7-3, the J gene TRBJ2-3; 10 bases are a match to TRBD2. The germline gives CDR1 SGHTA, CDR2 FQGTGA. V was clipped by 5 bases and J by 4 bases; unmatched bases: 3. The CDR3 totals 14 residues. In nucleotides, the CDR3 is TGTGCCAGCAGCCCCGGGACTAGCGCAGATACGCAGTATTTT. The encoded protein is CASSPGTSADTQYF. Drawing the rest from reference TRBV7-3 and TRBJ2-3, the complete variable domain is GAGVSQTPSNKVTEKGKYVELRCDPISGHTALYWYRQSLGQGPEFLIYFQGTGAADDSGLPNDRFFAVRPEGSVSTLKIQRTERGDSAVYLCASSPGTSADTQYFGPGTRLTVL.

Points on this clone: This same CDR3 is encoded by further DNA sequences in the sample. V and J are TRBV7-9 and TRBJ2-3; 9 positions agree with TRBD2. CDR1 SEHNR and CDR2 FQNEAQ come from the germline V gene (reference sequence). V shed 3 bases, J shed 2 bases, and the junction held 3 bases outside the gene matches. CDR3 size: 15 residues. Here the CDR3 DNA reads TGTGCCAGCAGCTTGGGACTAGCCCCCACAGATACGCAGTATTTT. This codes for CASSLGLAPTDTQYF.

This rearrangement joins TRBV27 to TRBJ2-2; D is possibly TRBD1 (5 bases). Trimming shortened V by 3 bases and J by 4 bases, and 9 bases separated the two germline ends. The CDR3 sequence is 14 residues long. Per the germline V gene, CDR1 is MNHEY and CDR2 is SMNVEV (reference sequence). The CDR3 loop reads CASSFYRTTGELFF. CDR3 DNA: TGTGCCAGCAGTTTCTACAGGACCACCGGGGAGCTGTTTTTT.

In this sample, this clone turned up once. This sequence joins TRBV28 and TRBJ2-4; D is perhaps TRBD1 (6 bases). The V end lost 5 bases, the J end lost 6 bases, and 20 bases lay between the germline ends. CDR1 and CDR2 from the germline V gene are MDHEN and SYDVKM. The length of the CDR3 is 16 residues. The CDR3 sequence: CASSTHRDRGRNIQYF. The CDR3 coding sequence is TGTGCCAGCAGTACTCACAGGGACCGAGGGAGAAACATTCAGTACTTC. The variable domain in full, completed from reference TRBV28 and TRBJ2-4, reads DVKVTQSSRYLVKRTGEKVFLECVQDMDHENMFWYRQDPGLGLRLIYFSYDVKMKEKGDIPEGYSVSREKKERFSLILESASTNQTSMYLCASSTHRDRGRNIQYFGAGTRLSVL.

The genes are TRBV18 and TRBJ2-4, with a possible D match to TRBD1 (5 bases). The germline V and J ends were trimmed by 3 bases and 2 bases, with 14 bases remaining between them. The CDR3 contains 16 residues. The germline gives CDR1 KGHSH, CDR2 LQKENI. CDR3 in amino acids: CASSPFLPGSKNIQYF. The CDR3 DNA follows: TGTGCCAGCTCACCTTTCTTACCAGGGTCCAAAAACATTCAGTACTTC.

The V and J genes are TRBV27 and TRBJ2-6; weak D call: TRBD1 (5 bases). The CDR3 covers 17 residues. Trimming stripped 5 bases from V and 0 bases from J, with 14 bases between. Germline CDR1 reads MNHEY; CDR2 reads SMNVEV (reference sequence). CDR3 sequence: CASSPDRVSSGANVLTF. CDR3 nucleotides: TGTGCCAGCAGTCCCGACAGAGTAAGCTCTGGGGCCAACGTCCTGACTTTC. The entire variable domain, with the rest obtained from reference TRBV27 and TRBJ2-6, is as follows: EAQVTQNPRYLITVTGKKLTVTCSQNMNHEYMSWYRQDPGLGLRQIYYSMNVEVTDKGDVPEGYKVSRKEKRNFPLILESPSPNQTSLYFCASSPDRVSSGANVLTFGAGSRLTVL.